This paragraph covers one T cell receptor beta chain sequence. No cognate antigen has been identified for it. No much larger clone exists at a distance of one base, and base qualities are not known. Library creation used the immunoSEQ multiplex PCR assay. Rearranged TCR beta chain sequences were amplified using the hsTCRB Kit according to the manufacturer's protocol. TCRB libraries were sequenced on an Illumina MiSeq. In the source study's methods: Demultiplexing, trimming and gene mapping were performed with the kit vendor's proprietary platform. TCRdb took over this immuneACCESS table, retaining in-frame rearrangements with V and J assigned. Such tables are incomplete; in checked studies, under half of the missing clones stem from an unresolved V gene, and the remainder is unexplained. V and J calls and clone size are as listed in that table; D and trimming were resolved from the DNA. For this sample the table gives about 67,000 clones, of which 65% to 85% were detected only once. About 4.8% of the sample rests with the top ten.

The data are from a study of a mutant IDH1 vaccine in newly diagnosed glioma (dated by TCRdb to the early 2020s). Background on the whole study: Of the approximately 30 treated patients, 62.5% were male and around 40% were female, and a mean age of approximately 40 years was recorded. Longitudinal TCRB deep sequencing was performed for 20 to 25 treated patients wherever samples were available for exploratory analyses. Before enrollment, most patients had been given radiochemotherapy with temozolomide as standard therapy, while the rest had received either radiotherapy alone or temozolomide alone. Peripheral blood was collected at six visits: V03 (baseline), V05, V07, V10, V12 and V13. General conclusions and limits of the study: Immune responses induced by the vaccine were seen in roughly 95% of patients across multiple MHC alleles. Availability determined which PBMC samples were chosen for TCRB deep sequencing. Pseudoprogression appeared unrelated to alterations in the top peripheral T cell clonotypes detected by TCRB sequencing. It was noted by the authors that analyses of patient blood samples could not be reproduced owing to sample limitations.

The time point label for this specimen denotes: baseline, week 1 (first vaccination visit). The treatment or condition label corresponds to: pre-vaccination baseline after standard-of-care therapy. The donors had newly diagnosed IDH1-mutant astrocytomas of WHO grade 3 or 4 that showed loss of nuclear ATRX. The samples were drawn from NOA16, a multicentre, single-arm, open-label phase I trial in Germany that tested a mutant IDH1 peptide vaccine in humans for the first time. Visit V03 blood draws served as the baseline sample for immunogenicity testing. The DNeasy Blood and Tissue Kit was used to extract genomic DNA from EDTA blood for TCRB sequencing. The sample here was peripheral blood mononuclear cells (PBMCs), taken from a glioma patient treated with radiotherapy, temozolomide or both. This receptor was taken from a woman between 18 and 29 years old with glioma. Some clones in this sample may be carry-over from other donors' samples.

The nucleotides read TGTGCCAGCAGTTTAAACAGTGCAACTAATGAAAAACTGTTTTTT. It translates as CASSLNSATNEKLFF. The rearranged chain carries TRBV28 and TRBJ1-4; no D segment can be confidently identified. The CDR3 numbers 15 residues from cysteine through phenylalanine. Only the CDR3 part of the read is kept: 45 bases, read in frame from the first base. CDR1 MDHEN and CDR2 SYDVKM are derived from the germline V gene. Trimming at the junction amounts to 2 bases on V and 0 bases on J, and the germline ends lie 7 bases apart. This CDR3, with the reference TRBV28 and TRBJ1-4 proteins standing in past its ends, gives the full variable domain DVKVTQSSRYLVKRTGEKVFLECVQDMDHENMFWYRQDPGLGLRLIYFSYDVKMKEKGDIPEGYSVSREKKERFSLILESASTNQTSMYLCASSLNSATNEKLFFGSGTQLSVL.